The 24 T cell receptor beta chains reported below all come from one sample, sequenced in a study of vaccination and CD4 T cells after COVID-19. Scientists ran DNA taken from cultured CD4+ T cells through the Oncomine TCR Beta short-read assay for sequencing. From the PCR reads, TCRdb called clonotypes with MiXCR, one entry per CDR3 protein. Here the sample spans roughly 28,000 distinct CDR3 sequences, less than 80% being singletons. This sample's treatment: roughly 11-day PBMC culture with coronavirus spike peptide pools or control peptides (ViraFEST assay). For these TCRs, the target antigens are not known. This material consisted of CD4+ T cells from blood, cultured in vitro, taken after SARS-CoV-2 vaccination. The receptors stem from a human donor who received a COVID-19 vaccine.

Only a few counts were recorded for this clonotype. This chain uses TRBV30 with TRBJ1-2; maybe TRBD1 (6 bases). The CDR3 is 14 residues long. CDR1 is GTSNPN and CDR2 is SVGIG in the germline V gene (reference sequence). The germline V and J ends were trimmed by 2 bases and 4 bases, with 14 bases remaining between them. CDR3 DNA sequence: TGTGCCTGGAGTCGACAGGAATTAGGCTATGGCTACACCTTC. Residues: CAWSRQELGYGYTF.

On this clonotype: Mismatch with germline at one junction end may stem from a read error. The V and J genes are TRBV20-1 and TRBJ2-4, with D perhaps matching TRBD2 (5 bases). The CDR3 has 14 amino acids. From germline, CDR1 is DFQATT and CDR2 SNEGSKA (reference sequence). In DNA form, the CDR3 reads TGCAGTACTAGTGCGGGTCTAGCCAAAAACATTCAGTACTTC. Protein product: CSTSAGLAKNIQYF.

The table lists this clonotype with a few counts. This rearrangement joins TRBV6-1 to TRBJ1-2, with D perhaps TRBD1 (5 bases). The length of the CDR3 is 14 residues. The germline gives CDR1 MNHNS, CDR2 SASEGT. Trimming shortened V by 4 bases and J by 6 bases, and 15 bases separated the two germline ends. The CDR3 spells CASSVFGLQDGYTF. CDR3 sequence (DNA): TGTGCCAGCAGTGTATTCGGGTTACAGGATGGCTACACCTTC.

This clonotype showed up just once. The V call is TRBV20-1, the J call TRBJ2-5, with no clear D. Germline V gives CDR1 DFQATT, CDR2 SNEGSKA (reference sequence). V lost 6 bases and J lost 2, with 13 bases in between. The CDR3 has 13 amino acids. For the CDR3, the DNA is TGCAGTGCCGAGCAGAGTACTCAAGAGACCCAGTACTTC. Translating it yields CSAEQSTQETQYF.

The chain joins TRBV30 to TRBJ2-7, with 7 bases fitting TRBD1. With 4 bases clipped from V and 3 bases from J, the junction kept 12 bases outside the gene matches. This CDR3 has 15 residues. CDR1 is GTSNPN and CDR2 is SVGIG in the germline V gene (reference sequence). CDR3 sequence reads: CAWTPGTAYHYEQYF. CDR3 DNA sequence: TGTGCCTGGACCCCCGGGACAGCCTATCACTACGAGCAGTACTTC.

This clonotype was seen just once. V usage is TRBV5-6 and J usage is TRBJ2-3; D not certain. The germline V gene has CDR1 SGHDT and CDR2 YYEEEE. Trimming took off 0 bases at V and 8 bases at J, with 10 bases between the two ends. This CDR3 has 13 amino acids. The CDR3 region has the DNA TGTGCCAGCAGCTTGGAACGACTTGGTACGCAGTATTTT. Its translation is CASSLERLGTQYF.

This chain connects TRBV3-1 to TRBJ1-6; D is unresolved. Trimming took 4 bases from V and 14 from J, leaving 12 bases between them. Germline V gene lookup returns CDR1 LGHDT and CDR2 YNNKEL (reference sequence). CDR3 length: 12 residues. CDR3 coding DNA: TGTGCCAGCAGCCCCCGTCGGGGATCCCTCCACTTT. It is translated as CASSPRRGSLHF.

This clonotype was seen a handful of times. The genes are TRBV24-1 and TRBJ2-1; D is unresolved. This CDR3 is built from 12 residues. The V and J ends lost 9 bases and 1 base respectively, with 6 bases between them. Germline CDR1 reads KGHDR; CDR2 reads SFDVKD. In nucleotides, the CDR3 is TGTGCCACCGGGCAGTCCTACAATGAGCAGTTCTTC. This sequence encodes CATGQSYNEQFF.

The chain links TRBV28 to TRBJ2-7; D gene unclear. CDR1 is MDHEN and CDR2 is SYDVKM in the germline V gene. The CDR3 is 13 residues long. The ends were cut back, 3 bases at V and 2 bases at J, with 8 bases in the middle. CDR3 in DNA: TGTGCCAGCAGTTTGCCCCCGACCTACGAGCAGTACTTC. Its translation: CASSLPPTYEQYF.

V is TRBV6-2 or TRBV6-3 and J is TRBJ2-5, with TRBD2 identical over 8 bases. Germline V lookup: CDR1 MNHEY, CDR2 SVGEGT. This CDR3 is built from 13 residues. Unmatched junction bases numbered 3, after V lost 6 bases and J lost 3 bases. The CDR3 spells CASRGSGKETQYF. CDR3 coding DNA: TGTGCCAGCAGGGGTAGCGGGAAAGAGACCCAGTACTTC.

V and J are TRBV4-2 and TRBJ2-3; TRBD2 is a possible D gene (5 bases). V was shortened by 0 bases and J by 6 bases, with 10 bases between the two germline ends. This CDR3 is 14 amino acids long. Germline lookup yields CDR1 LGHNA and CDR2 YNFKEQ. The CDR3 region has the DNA TGTGCCAGCAGCCAAGATATCCGGAGGGATACGCAGTATTTT. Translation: CASSQDIRRDTQYF.

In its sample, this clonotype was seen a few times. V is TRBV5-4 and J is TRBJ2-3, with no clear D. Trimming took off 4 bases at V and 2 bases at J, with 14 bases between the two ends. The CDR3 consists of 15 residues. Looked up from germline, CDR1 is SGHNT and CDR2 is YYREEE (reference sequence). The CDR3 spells CASSPRVGDTDTQYF. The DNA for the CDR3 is TGTGCCAGCAGCCCCCGTGTGGGCGACACAGATACGCAGTATTTT.

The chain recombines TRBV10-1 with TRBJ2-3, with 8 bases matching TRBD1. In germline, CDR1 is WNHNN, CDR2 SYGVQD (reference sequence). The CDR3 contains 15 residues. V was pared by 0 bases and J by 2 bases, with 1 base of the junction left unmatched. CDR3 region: CASSESTGVTDTQYF. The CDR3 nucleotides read TGCGCCAGCAGTGAGTCGACAGGGGTCACAGATACGCAGTATTTT.

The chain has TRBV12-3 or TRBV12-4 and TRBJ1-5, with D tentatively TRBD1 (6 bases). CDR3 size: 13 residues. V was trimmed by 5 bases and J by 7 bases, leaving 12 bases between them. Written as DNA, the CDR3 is TGTGCCAGCAGTCCCCAGGGGCTCCAGCCCCAGCATTTT. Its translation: CASSPQGLQPQHF.

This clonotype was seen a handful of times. The CDR3 DNA sequence: TGTGCCAGTAGTGCTCGAGGGGAATCCTATAATTCACCCCTCCACTTT. Translated, it gives CASSARGESYNSPLHF. The chain couples TRBV19 to TRBJ1-6; D is perhaps TRBD1 (5 bases). Germline V gene lookup returns CDR1 LNHDA and CDR2 SQIVND (reference sequence). Trimming shortened V by 5 bases and J by 1 base, and 12 bases separated the two germline ends. The CDR3 is made up of 16 amino acids.

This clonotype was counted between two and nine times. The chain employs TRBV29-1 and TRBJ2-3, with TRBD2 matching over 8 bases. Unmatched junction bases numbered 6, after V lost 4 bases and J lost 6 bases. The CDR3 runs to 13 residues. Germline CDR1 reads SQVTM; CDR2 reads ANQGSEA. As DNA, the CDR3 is TGCAGCGTTGGGGGCGGGGGGCCGGATACGCAGTATTTT. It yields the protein CSVGGGGPDTQYF.

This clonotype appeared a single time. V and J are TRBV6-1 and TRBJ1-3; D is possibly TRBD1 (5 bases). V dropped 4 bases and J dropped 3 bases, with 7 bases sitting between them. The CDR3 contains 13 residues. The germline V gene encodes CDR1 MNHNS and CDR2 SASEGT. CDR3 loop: CASSGDYGNTIYF. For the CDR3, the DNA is TGTGCCAGCAGTGGGGACTATGGAAACACCATATATTTT.

The CDR3, as DNA: TGTGCCAGTAGCCTTTGGACAGGGAACGATGGCTACACCTTC. As protein: CASSLWTGNDGYTF. This chain connects TRBV28 to TRBJ1-2; 8 nucleotides line up with TRBD1. V lost 9 bases and J lost 6; bases outside the gene matches: 12. Germline assignment: CDR1 MDHEN and CDR2 SYDVKM. The CDR3 has 14 amino acids.

The CDR3 spells CASSPGTGGYTF. As DNA, the CDR3 is TGTGCCAGCAGCCCAGGGACGGGAGGCTACACCTTC. V and J are TRBV28 and TRBJ1-2, with D tentatively TRBD1 (5 bases). V lost 6 bases and J 8 bases, leaving 13 bases between the germline ends. CDR3 size: 12 residues. The germline CDR1 and CDR2 sequences are MDHEN and SYDVKM.

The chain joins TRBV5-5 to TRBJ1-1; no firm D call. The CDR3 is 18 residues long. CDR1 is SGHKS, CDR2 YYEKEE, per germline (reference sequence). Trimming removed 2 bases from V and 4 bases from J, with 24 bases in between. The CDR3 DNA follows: TGTGCCAGCAGCTTAGGTCAGTGGCACTATCCGGTAATCACTGAAGCTTTCTTT. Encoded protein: CASSLGQWHYPVITEAFF.

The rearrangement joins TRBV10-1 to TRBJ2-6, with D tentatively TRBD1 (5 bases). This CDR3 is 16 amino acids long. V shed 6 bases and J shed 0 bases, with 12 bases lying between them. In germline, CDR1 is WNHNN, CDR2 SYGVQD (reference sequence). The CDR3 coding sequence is TGCGCCAGCAGCCCCAGGGAAAGCTCTGGGGCCAACGTCCTGACTTTC. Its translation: CASSPRESSGANVLTF.

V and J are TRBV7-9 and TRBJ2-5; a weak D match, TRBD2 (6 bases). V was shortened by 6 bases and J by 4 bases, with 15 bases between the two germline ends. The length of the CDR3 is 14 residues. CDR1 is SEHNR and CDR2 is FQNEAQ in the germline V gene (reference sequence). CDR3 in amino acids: CASSQVGGVETQYF. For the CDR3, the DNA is TGTGCCAGCAGTCAGGTCGGAGGGGTAGAGACCCAGTACTTC.

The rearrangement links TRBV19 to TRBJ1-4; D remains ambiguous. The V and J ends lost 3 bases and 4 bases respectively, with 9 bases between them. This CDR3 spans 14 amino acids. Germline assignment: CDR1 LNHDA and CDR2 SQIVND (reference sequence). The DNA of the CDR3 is TGTGCCAGTAGTATCAAACGGGGTAATGAAAAACTGTTTTTT. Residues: CASSIKRGNEKLFF.

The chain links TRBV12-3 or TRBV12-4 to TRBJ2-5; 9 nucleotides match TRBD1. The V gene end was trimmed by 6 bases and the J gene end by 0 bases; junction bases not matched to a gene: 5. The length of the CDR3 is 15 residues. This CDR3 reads CASRRTGANQETQYF. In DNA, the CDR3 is TGTGCCAGCAGGAGGACAGGGGCGAACCAAGAGACCCAGTACTTC.